The 7 T cell receptor beta chains in this list originate from one sample, sequenced in a study of blood T cell repertoires in COVID-19. The table came from immunoSEQ multiplex PCR; TCRdb's copy has only in-frame clones and leaves some out. Here the sample spans 250,000 to 350,000 clones, 85% to 90% being singletons. Sequences were obtained from peripheral blood. Every receptor here comes from a woman aged 25 to 39 with COVID-19, enrolled during active disease.

Comments on this clone: This CDR3 is also generated by other DNA sequences in the sample. This chain joins TRBV12-1 and TRBJ2-7; TRBD2 is the table's D call and was not checked against the DNA. TRBV12-1 is a pseudogene segment. The CDR3 has 15 amino acids. CDR3 sequence (DNA): TGTGCCAGCAGCGATGGACTGGCGGGGTCCTACGAGCAGTACTTC. Encoded protein: CASSDGLAGSYEQYF.

The genes are TRBV19 and TRBJ1-2; perhaps TRBD1 as D (5 bases). V lost 8 bases and J lost 4, with 23 bases in between. CDR1 LNHDA and CDR2 SQIVND come from the germline V gene (reference sequence). The CDR3 consists of 16 residues. CDR3 in amino acids: CASRPGGGGGSYGYTF. CDR3 in DNA: TGTGCCAGTCGCCCCGGTGGGGGAGGAGGATCCTATGGCTACACCTTC.

The chain couples TRBV27 to TRBJ1-5, with 8 bases identical to TRBD1. The CDR3 spans 18 residues. The V gene's germline CDR1 is MNHEY and CDR2 SMNVEV (reference sequence). The trim removed 0 bases at V and 6 bases at J, leaving 13 bases unmatched. The CDR3 DNA reads as TGTGCCAGCAGTTTATCGATAAACAGGGGACAGGTTTCTCAGCCCCAGCATTTT. Translated, it gives CASSLSINRGQVSQPQHF.

This clone appeared once. The chain couples TRBV7-6 to TRBJ1-1; the D is unclear. CDR1 SGHVS and CDR2 FNYEAQ come from the germline V gene. The CDR3 loop spans 14 amino acids. The V gene lost 0 bases and the J gene lost 1 base, with 6 bases spanning the gap. The CDR3 nucleotides are TGTGCCAGCAGCTTAGCGGCAGGGAACACTGAAGCTTTCTTT. It translates to CASSLAAGNTEAFF.

The V call is TRBV5-8, the J call TRBJ2-7; D perhaps matches TRBD2 (5 bases). Germline V lookup: CDR1 SGHTS, CDR2 YDEGEE. V lost 2 bases, J lost 0 bases, and 6 bases lay in between. The CDR3 has 13 amino acids. This CDR3 is CASSFEGSYEQYF. CDR3 DNA: TGTGCCAGCAGCTTTGAGGGCTCCTACGAGCAGTACTTC.

The V and J genes are TRBV21-1 and TRBJ2-5; the table's D call of TRBD2 was not tested on the DNA. TRBV21-1 is deemed a pseudogene. CDR3 size: 16 residues. This chain's CDR3 is CASSKASGRVGETQYF. CDR3 nucleotide sequence: TGTGCCAGCAGCAAAGCGAGCGGGAGGGTTGGGGAGACCCAGTACTTC.

The chain recombines TRBV5-1 with TRBJ2-7; 7 positions match TRBD1. With 0 bases clipped from V and 3 bases from J, the junction kept 6 bases outside the gene matches. The CDR3 consists of 15 residues. CDR1 is SGHRS and CDR2 is YFSETQ in the germline V gene. The CDR3 DNA reads TGCGCCAGCAGCTTGGCCGGGACAGTAAACTACGAGCAGTACTTC. As protein: CASSLAGTVNYEQYF.